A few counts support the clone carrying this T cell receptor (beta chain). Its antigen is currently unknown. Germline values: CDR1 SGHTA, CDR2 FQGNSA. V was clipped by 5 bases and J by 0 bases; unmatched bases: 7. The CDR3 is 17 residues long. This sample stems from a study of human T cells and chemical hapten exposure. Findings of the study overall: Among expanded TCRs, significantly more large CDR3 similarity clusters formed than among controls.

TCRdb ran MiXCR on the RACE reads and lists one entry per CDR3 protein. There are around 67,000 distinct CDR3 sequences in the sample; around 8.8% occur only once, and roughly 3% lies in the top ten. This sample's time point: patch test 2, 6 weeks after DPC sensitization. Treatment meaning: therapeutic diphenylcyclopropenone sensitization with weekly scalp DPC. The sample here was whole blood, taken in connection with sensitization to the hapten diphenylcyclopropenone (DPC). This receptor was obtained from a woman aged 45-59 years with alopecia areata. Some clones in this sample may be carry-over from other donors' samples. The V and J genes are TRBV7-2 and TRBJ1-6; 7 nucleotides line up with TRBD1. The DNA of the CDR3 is TGTGCCAGCAGCGCACGACAGGGAAGCTCCTATAATTCACCCCTCCACTTT. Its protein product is CASSARQGSSYNSPLHF.